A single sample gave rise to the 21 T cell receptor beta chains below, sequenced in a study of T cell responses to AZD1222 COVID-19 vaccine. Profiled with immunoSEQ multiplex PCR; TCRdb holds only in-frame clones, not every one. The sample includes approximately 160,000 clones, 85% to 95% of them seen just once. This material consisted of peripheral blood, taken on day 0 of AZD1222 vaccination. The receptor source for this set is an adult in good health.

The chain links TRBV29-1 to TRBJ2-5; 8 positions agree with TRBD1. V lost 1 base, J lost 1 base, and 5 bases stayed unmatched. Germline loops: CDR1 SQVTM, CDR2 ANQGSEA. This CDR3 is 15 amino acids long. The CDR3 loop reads CSVEAAGGFQETQYF. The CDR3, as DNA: TGCAGCGTTGAAGCGGCAGGGGGCTTCCAAGAGACCCAGTACTTC.

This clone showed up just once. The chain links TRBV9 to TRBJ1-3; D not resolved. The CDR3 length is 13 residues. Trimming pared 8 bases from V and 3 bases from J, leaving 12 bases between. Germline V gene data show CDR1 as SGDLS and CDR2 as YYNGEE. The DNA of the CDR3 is TGTGCCAGTCGGGCGGTAGGTGGAAACACCATATATTTT. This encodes CASRAVGGNTIYF.

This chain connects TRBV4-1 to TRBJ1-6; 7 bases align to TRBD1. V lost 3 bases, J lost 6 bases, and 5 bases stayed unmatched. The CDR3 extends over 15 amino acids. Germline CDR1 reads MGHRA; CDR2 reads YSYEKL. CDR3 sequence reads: CASSQRGLSNSPLHF. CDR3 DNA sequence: TGCGCCAGCAGCCAGAGGGGGCTCAGTAATTCACCCCTCCACTTT.

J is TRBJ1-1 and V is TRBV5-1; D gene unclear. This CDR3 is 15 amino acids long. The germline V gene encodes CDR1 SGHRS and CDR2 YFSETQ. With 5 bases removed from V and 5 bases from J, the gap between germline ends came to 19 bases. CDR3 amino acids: CASRDFRVDGTEAFF. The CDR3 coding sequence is TGCGCCAGCAGAGATTTCCGGGTGGATGGAACTGAAGCTTTCTTT.

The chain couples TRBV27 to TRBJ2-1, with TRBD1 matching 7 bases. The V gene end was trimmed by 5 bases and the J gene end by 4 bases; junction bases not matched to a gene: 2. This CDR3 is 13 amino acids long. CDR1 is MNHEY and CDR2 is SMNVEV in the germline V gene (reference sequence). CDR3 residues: CASSHRGYNEQFF. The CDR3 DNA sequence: TGTGCCAGCAGTCACAGGGGATACAATGAGCAGTTCTTC.

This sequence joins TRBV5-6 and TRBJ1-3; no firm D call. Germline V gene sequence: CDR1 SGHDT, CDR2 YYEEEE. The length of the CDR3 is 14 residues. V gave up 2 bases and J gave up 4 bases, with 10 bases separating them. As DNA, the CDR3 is TGTGCCAGCAGCTTATCTGGGTTCGGAAACACCATATATTTT. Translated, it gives CASSLSGFGNTIYF.

CDR3 coding DNA: TGCGCCAGCAGCTTGGGACAGGAAGAGACCCAGTACTTC. It codes for CASSLGQEETQYF. The gene calls are TRBV5-1 and TRBJ2-5; D perhaps matches TRBD1 (6 bases). This CDR3 comprises 13 residues. Germline V gene data show CDR1 as SGHRS and CDR2 as YFSETQ. V lost 0 bases and J lost 3, with 6 bases in between.

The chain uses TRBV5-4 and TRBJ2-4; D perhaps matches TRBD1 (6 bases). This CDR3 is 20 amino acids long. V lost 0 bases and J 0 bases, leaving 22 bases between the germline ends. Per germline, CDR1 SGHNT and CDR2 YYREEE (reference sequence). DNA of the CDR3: TGTGCCAGCAGCTTGGGGGTGGGGGCGGCTCCACTACTAGCCAAAAACATTCAGTACTTC. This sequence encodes CASSLGVGAAPLLAKNIQYF.

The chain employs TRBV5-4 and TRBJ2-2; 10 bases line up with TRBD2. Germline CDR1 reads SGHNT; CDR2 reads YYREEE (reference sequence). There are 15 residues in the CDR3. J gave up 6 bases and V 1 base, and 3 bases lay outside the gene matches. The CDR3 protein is CASSLRLAGAGELFF. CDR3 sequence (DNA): TGTGCCAGCAGCTTGAGGCTAGCGGGGGCCGGGGAGCTGTTTTTT. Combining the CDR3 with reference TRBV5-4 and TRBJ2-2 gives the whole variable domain ETGVTQSPTHLIKTRGQQVTLRCSSQSGHNTVSWYQQALGQGPQFIFQYYREEENGRGNFPPRFSGLQFPNYSSELNVNALELDDSALYLCASSLRLAGAGELFFGEGSRLTVL.

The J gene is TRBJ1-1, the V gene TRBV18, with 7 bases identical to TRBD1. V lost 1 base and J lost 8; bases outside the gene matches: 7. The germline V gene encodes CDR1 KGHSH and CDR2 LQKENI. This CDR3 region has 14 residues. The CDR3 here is CASSPHRDSLEAFF. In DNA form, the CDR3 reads TGTGCCAGCTCACCACACCGGGACAGCCTAGAAGCTTTCTTT.

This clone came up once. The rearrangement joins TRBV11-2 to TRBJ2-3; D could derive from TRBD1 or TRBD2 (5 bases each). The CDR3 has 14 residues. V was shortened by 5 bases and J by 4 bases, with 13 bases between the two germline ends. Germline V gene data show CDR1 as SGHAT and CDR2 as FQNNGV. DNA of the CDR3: TGTGCCAGCAGCCTTCAAAGGGACGCAGATACGCAGTATTTT. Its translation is CASSLQRDADTQYF.

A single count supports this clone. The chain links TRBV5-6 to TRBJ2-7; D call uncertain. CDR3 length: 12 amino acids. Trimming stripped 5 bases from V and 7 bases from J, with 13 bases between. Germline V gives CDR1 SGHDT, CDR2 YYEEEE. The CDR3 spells CASSSPSEEQYF. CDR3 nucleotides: TGTGCCAGCAGTTCCCCCAGCGAGGAGCAGTACTTC.

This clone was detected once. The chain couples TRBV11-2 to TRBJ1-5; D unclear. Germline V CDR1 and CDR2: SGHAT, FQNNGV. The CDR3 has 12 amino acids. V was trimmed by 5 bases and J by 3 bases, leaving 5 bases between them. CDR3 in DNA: TGTGCCAGCAGCGAGACCAATCAGCCCCAGCATTTT. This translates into CASSETNQPQHF.

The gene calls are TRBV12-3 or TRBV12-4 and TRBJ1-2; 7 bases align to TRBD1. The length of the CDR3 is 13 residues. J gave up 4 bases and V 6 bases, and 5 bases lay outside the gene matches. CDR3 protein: CASRQTGSYGYTF. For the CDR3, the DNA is TGTGCCAGCAGACAGACAGGGAGCTATGGCTACACCTTC.

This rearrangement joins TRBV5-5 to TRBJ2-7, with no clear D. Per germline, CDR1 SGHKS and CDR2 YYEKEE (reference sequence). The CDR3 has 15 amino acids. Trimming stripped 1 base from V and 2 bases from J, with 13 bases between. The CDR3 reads CASSLYANLPYEQYF. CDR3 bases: TGTGCCAGCAGCTTGTACGCCAACCTTCCCTACGAGCAGTACTTC. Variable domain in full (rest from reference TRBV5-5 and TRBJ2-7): DAGVTQSPTHLIKTRGQQVTLRCSPISGHKSVSWYQQVLGQGPQFIFQYYEKEERGRGNFPDRFSARQFPNYSSELNVNALLLGDSALYLCASSLYANLPYEQYFGPGTRLTVT.

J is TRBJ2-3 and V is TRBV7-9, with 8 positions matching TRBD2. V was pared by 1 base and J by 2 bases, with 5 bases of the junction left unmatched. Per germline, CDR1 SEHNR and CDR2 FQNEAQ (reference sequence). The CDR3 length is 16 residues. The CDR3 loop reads CASSLVGGADTDTQYF. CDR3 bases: TGTGCCAGCAGCTTAGTCGGGGGGGCGGACACAGATACGCAGTATTTT.

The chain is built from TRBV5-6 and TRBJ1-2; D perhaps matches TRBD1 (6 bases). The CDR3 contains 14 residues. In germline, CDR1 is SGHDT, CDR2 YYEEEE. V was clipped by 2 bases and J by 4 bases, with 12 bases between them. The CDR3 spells CASSFGEGGYGYTF. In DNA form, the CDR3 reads TGTGCCAGCAGCTTCGGGGAGGGGGGCTATGGCTACACCTTC.

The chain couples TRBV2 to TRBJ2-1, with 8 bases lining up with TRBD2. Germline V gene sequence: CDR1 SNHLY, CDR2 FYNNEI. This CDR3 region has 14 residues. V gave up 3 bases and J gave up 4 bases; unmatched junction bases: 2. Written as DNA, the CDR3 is TGTGCCAGCAGTGACAGCGGGGGATACAATGAGCAGTTCTTC. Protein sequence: CASSDSGGYNEQFF.

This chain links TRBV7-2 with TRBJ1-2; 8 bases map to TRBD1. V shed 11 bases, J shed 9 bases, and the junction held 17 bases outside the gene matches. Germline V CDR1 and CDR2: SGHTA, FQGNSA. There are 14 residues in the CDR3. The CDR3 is CAASQGGRLIRYTF. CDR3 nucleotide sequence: TGTGCCGCCTCACAGGGGGGCAGGTTGATCCGCTACACCTTC. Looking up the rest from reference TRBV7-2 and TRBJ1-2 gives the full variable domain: GAGVSQSPSNKVTEKGKDVELRCDPISGHTALYWYRQSLGQGLEFLIYFQGNSAPDKSGLPSDRFSAERTGGSVSTLTIQRTQQEDSAVYLCAASQGGRLIRYTFGSGTRLTVV.

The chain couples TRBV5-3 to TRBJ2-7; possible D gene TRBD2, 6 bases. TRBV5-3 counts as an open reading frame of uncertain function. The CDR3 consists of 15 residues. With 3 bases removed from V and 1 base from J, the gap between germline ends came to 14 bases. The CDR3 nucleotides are TGTGCCAGAAGCTGGGGACTTGCTTGGTCCTACGAGCAGTACTTC. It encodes CARSWGLAWSYEQYF.

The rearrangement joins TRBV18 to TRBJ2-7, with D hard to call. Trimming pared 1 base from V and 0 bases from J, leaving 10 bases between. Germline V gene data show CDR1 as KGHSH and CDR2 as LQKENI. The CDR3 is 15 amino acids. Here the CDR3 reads CASSPRPDVSYEQYF. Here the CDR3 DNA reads TGTGCCAGCTCACCACGCCCGGACGTCTCCTACGAGCAGTACTTC.